Sequencing of this TCR beta chain was carried out in a study of T cell responses to AZD1222 COVID-19 vaccine. A note on this clone: Its matching antigen is unknown.

Study results and limitations: Donors were chiefly white British, with a greater number of females, and clonal diversity was perhaps underestimated. Of spike-specific TCRs, nearly half reportedly target regions left unmutated in variants. CD4 TCRs associated with vaccination spanned spike, dominating at 160-218 and 743-854.

The V gene lost 0 bases and the J gene lost 7 bases, with 8 bases spanning the gap. The germline V gene has CDR1 MNHEY and CDR2 SVGEGT. The CDR3 has 13 amino acids. The table came from immunoSEQ multiplex PCR; TCRdb's copy has only in-frame clones and leaves some out. The data contain more than 110,000 clones, around nine tenths of them singletons. This clonotype was obtained from an adult in good health. The sequencing here drew on peripheral blood, taken on day 0 of AZD1222 vaccination. This rearrangement joins TRBV6-2 or TRBV6-3 to TRBJ2-3; tentative D call: TRBD2 (5 bases). The CDR3 coding sequence is TGTGCCAGCAGTTACTCGGGAGCCCATACGCAGTATTTT. Its protein is CASSYSGAHTQYF.